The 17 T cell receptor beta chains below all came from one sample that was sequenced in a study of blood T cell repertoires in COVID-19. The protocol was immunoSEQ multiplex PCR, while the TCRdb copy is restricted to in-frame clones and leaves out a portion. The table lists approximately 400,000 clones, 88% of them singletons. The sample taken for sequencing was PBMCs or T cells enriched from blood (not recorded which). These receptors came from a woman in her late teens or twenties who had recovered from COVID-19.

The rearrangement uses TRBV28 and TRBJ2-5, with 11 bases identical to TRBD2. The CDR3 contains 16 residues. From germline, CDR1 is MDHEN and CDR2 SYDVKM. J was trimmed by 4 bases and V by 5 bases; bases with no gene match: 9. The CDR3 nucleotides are TGTGCCAGCAGTCCCTCGACTAGCGGGGAAGGAGAGACCCAGTACTTC. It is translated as CASSPSTSGEGETQYF.

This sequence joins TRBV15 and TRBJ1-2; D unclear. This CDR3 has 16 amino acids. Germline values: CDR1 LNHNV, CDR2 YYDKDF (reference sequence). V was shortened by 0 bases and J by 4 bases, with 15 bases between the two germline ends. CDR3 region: CATSRDVTLLVYGYTF. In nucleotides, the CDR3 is TGTGCCACCAGCAGAGATGTAACCTTACTAGTCTATGGCTACACCTTC.

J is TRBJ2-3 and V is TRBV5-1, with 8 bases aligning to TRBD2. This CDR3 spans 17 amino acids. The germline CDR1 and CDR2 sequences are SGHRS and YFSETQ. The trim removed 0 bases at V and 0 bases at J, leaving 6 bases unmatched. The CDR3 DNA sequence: TGCGCCAGCAGCTTGGCAATAGCGGGGATTAGCACAGATACGCAGTATTTT. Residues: CASSLAIAGISTDTQYF.

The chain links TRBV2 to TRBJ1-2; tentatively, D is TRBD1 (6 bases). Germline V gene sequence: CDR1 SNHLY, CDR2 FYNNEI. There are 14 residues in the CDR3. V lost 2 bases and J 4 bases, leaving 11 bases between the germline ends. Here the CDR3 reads CASSEQGTLYGYTF. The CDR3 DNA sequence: TGTGCCAGCAGTGAACAGGGGACCCTCTATGGCTACACCTTC. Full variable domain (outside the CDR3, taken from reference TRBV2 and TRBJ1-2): EPEVTQTPSHQVTQMGQEVILRCVPISNHLYFYWYRQILGQKVEFLVSFYNNEISEKSEIFDDQFSVERPDGSNFTLKIRSTKLEDSAMYFCASSEQGTLYGYTFGSGTRLTVV.

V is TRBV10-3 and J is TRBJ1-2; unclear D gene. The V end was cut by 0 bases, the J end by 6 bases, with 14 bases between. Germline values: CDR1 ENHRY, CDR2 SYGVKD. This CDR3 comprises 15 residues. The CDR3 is CAISESGRVGDGYTF. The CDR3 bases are TGTGCCATCAGTGAGTCTGGCCGGGTAGGAGATGGCTACACCTTC.

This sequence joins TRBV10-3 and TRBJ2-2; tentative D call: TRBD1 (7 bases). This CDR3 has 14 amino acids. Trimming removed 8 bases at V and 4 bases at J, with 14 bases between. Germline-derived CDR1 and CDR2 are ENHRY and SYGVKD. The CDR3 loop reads CAIGGDRGTGELFF. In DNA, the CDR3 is TGTGCCATCGGAGGGGACAGAGGCACCGGGGAGCTGTTTTTT.

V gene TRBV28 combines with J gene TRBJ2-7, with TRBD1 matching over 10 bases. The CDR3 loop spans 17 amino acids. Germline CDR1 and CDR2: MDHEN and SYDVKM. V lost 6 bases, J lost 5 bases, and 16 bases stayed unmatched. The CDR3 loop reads CASSPSSGDRGQHEQYF. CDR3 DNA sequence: TGTGCCAGCAGCCCATCGTCCGGGGACAGGGGTCAACACGAGCAGTACTTC.

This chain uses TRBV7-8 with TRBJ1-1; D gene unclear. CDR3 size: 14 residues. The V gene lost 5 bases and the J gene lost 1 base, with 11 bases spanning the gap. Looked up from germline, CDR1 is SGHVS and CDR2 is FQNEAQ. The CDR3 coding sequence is TGTGCCAGCAGCCCCAGCGCGGCGAACACTGAAGCTTTCTTT. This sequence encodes CASSPSAANTEAFF. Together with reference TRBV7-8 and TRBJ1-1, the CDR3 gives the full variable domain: GAGVSQSPRYKVAKRGQDVALRCDPISGHVSLFWYQQALGQGPEFLTYFQNEAQLDKSGLPSDRFFAERPEGSVSTLKIQRTQQEDSAVYLCASSPSAANTEAFFGQGTRLTVV.

The CDR3, as DNA: TGCGCCAGCAGCCAAGATGCTTCCCTAGAAGCTTTCTTT. It codes for CASSQDASLEAFF. The chain is built from TRBV4-1 and TRBJ1-1; the D is unclear. Between the trimmed V and J ends, which lost 0 bases and 8 bases, there was a span of 10 bases. Germline V CDR1 and CDR2: MGHRA, YSYEKL. The CDR3 loop spans 13 amino acids.

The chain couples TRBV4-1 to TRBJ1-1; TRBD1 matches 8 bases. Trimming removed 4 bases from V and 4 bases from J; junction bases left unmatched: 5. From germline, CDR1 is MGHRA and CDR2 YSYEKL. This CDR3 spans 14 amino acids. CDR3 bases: TGCGCCAGCAGCCGCGTCAGGGGGCTCACTGAAGCTTTCTTT. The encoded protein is CASSRVRGLTEAFF.

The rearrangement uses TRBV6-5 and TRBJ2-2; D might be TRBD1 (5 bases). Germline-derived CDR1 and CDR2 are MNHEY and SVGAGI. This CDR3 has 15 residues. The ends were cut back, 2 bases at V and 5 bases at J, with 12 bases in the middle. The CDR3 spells CASSYHRQGTGELFF. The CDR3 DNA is TGTGCCAGCAGTTACCACCGTCAGGGTACCGGGGAGCTGTTTTTT.

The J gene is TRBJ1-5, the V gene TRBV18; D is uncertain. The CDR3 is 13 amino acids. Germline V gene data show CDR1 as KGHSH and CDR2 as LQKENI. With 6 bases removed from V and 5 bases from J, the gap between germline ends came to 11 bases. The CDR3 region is CASSQTGDQPQHF. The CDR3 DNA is TGTGCCAGCTCTCAGACCGGGGATCAGCCCCAGCATTTT.

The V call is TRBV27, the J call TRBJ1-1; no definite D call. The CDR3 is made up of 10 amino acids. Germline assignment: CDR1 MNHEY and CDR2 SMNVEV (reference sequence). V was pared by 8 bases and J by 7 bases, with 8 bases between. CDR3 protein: CASQRFEAFF. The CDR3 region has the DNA TGTGCCAGCCAACGGTTTGAAGCTTTCTTT.

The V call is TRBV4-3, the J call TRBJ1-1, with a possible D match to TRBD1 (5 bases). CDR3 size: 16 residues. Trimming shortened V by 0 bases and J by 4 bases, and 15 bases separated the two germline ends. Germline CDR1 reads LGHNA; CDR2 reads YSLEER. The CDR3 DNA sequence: TGCGCCAGCAGCCAAGATGAATTTCGGGGGAGCACTGAAGCTTTCTTT. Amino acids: CASSQDEFRGSTEAFF.

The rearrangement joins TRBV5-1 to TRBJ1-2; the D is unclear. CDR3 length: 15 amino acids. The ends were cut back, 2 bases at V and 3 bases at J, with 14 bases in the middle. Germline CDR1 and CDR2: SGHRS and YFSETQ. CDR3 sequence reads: CASSLGSSRDYGYTF. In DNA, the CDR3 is TGCGCCAGCAGCTTAGGATCTTCGAGGGACTATGGCTACACCTTC.

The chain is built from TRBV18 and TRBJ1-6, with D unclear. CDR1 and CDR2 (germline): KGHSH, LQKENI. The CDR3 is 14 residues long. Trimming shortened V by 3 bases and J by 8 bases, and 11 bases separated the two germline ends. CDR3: CASSPARVDSPLHF. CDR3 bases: TGTGCCAGCTCACCGGCGAGGGTTGATTCACCCCTCCACTTT.

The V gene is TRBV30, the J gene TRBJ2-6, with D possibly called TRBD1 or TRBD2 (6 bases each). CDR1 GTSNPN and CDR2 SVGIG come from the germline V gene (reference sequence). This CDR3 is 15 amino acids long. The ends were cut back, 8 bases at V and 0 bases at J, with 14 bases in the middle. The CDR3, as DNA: TGTGCCCGGGGGCGGGGTAGCTCTGGGGCCAACGTCCTGACTTTC. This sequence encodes CARGRGSSGANVLTF.